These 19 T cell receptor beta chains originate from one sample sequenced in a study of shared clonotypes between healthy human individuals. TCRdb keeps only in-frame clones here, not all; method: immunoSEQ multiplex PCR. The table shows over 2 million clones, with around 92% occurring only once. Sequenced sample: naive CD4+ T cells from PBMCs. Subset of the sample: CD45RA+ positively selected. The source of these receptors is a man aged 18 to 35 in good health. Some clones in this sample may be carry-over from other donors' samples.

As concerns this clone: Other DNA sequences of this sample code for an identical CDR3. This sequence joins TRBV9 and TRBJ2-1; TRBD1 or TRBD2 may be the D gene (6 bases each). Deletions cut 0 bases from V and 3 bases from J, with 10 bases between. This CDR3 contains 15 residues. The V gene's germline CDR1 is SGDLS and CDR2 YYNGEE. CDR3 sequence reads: CASSVEGGSYNEQFF. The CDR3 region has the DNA TGTGCCAGCAGCGTAGAGGGGGGCAGCTACAATGAGCAGTTCTTC. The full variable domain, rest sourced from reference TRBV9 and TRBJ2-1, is DSGVTQTPKHLITATGQRVTLRCSPRSGDLSVYWYQQSLDQGLQFLIQYYNGEERAKGNILERFSAQQFPDLHSELNLSSLELGDSALYFCASSVEGGSYNEQFFGPGTRLTVL.

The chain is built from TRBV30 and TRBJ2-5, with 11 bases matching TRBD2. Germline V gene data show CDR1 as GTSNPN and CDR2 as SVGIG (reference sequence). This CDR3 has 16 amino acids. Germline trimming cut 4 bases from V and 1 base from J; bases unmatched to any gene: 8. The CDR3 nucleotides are TGTGCCTGGAACTTTGGGACTAGCGGACCCCAAGAGACCCAGTACTTC. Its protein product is CAWNFGTSGPQETQYF.

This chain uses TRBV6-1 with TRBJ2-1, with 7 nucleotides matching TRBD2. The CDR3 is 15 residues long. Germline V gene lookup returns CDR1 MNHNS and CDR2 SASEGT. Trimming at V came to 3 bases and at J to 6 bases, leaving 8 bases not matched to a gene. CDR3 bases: TGTGCCAGCAGTGATTGGGGGAGGGCCGTCAATGAGCAGTTCTTC. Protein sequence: CASSDWGRAVNEQFF.

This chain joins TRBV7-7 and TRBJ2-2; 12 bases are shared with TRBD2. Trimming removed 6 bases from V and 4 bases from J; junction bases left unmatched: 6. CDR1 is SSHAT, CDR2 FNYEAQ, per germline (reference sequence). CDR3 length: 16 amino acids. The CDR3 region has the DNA TGTGCCAGCAGTTGGGGACTAGCGGGTTCCACCGGGGAGCTGTTTTTT. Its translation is CASSWGLAGSTGELFF.

The CDR3 DNA sequence: TGTGCCAGCATCTGGGGACAGGGAAACCAGCCCCAGCATTTT. This gives the protein CASIWGQGNQPQHF. The gene calls are TRBV6-1 and TRBJ1-5; the match to TRBD1 covers 9 bases. V shed 7 bases, J shed 7 bases, and the junction held 8 bases outside the gene matches. The CDR3 contains 14 residues. Per germline, CDR1 MNHNS and CDR2 SASEGT.

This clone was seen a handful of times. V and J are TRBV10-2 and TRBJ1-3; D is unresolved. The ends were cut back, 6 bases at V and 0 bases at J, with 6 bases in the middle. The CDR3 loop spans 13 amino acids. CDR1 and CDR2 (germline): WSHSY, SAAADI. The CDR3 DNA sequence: TGCGCCAGCAGGACGGTCTCTGGAAACACCATATATTTT. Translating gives CASRTVSGNTIYF.

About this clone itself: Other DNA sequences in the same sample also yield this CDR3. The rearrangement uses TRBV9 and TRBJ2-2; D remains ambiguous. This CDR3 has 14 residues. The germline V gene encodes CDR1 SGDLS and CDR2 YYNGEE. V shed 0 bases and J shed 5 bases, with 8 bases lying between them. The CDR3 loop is CASSVATVTGELFF. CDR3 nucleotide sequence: TGTGCCAGCAGCGTAGCTACGGTGACCGGGGAGCTGTTTTTT.

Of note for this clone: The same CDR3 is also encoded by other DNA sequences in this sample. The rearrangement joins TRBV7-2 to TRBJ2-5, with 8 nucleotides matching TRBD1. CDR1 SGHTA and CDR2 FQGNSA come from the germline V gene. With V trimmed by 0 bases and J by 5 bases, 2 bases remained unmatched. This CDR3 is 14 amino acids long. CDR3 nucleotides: TGTGCCAGCAGCTTAGCGGCAGGGGGCGAGACCCAGTACTTC. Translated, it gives CASSLAAGGETQYF. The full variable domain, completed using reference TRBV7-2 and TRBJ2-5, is GAGVSQSPSNKVTEKGKDVELRCDPISGHTALYWYRQSLGQGLEFLIYFQGNSAPDKSGLPSDRFSAERTGGSVSTLTIQRTQQEDSAVYLCASSLAAGGETQYFGPGTRLLVL.

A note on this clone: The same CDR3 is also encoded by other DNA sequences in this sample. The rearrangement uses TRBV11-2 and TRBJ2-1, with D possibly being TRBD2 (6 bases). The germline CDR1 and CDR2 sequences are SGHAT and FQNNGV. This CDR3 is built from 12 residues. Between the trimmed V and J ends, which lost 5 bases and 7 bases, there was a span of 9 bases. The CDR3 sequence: CASSPAGNEQFF. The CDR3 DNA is TGTGCCAGCAGCCCTGCGGGGAATGAGCAGTTCTTC. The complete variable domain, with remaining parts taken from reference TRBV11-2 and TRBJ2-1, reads EAGVAQSPRYKIIEKRQSVAFWCNPISGHATLYWYQQILGQGPKLLIQFQNNGVVDDSQLPKDRFSAERLKGVDSTLKIQPAKLEDSAVYLCASSPAGNEQFFGPGTRLTVL.

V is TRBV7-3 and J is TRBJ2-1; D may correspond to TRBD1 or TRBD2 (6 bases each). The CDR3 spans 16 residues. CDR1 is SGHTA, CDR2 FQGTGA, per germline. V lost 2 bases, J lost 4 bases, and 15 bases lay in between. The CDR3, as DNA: TGTGCCAGCAGCTTAGCGGACGGAGGGGGTTACAATGAGCAGTTCTTC. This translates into CASSLADGGGYNEQFF.

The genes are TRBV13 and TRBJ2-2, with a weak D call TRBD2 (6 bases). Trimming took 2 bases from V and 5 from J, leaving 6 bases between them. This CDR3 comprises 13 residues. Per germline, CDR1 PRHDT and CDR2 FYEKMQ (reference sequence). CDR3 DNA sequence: TGTGCCAGCAGCTTACTAGCGACCGGGGAGCTGTTTTTT. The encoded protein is CASSLLATGELFF. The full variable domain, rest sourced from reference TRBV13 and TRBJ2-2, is AAGVIQSPRHLIKEKRETATLKCYPIPRHDTVYWYQQGPGQDPQFLISFYEKMQSDKGSIPDRFSAQQFSDYHSELNMSSLELGDSALYFCASSLLATGELFFGEGSRLTVL.

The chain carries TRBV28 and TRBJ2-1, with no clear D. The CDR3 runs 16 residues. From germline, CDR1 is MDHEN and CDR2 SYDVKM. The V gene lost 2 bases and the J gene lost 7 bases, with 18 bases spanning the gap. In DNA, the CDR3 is TGTGCCAGCAGTTTAAAGAATAGGGATTGGCAGAATGAGCAGTTCTTC. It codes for CASSLKNRDWQNEQFF.

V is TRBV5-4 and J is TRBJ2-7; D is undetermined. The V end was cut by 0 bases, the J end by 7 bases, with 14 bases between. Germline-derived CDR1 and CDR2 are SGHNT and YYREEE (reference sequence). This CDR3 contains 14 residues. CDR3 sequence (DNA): TGTGCCAGCAGCTTGGGACTGCCTCTGGGGGAGCAGTACTTC. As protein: CASSLGLPLGEQYF.

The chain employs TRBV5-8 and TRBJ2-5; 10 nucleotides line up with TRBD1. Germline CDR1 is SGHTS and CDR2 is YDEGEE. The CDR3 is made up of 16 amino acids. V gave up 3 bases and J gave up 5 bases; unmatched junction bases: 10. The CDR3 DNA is TGTGCCAGCAGCTCGACAGGGGGCGCGGGGTCGGAGACCCAGTACTTC. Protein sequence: CASSSTGGAGSETQYF.

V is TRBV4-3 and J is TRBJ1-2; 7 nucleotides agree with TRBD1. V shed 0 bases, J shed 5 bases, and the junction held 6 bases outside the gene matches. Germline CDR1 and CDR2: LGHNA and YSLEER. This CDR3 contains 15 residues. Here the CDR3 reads CASSQETGIIYGYTF. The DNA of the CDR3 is TGCGCCAGCAGCCAAGAGACAGGGATTATTTATGGCTACACCTTC.

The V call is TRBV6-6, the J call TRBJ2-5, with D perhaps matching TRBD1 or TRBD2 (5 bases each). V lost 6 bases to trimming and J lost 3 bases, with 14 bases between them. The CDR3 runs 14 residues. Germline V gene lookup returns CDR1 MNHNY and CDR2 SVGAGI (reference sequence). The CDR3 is CASSNRDGKETQYF. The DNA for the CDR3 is TGTGCCAGCAGCAACCGGGACGGGAAAGAGACCCAGTACTTC.

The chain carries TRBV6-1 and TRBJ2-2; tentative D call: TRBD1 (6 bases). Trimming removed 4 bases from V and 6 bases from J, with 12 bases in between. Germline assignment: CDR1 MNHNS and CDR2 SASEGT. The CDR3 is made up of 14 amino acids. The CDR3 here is CASSAAGVAGELFF. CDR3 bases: TGTGCCAGCAGTGCGGCAGGGGTGGCCGGGGAGCTGTTTTTT.

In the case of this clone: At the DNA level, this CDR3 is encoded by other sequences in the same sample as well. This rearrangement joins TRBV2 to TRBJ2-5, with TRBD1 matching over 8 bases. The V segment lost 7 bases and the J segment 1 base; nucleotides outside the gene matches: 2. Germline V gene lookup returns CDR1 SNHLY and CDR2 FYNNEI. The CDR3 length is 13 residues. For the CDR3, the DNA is TGTGCCAGCACAGGACAGGGCCAAGAGACCCAGTACTTC. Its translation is CASTGQGQETQYF.

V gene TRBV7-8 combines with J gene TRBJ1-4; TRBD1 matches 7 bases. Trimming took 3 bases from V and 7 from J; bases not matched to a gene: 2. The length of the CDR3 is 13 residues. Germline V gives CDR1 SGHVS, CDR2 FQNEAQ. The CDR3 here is CASSLDRSEKLFF. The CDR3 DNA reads TGTGCCAGCAGCTTGGACAGGAGTGAAAAACTGTTTTTT. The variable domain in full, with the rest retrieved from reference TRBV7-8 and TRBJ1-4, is GAGVSQSPRYKVAKRGQDVALRCDPISGHVSLFWYQQALGQGPEFLTYFQNEAQLDKSGLPSDRFFAERPEGSVSTLKIQRTQQEDSAVYLCASSLDRSEKLFFGSGTQLSVL.